Sequencing of this TCR beta chain was carried out in a study of CD8+ T cells in alopecia areata. Patients with alopecia areata provided lesional scalp punch biopsies as well as peripheral blood. Reverse transcribed after extraction, RNA yielded cDNA as the sequencing template. Sequencing used immunoSEQ multiplex PCR; TCRdb keeps in-frame clones, though not all of them. Of about 12,000 clones listed, about three fifths are singletons. Study conclusions and caveats: Although TCR sharing was seen in mice, sharing across patients was less clear, possibly for HLA-related reasons. Alphabeta T cells residing in normal skin are also sequenced in scalp samples. Clonality in lesional scalp, especially alopecia totalis/universalis, exceeded that of normal scalp.

This clone was seen a few times. The antigen is undetermined. J gave up 4 bases and V 4 bases, and 2 bases lay outside the gene matches. CDR3 length: 15 residues. CDR1 and CDR2 from the germline V gene are SGHNT and YYREEE (reference sequence). This receptor was taken from a human donor with alopecia areata. Sequencing used skin. This chain joins TRBV5-4 and TRBJ2-1, with 13 nucleotides matching TRBD2. CDR3 in amino acids: CASSRTSGGYNEQFF. The CDR3 DNA reads TGTGCCAGCAGCCGGACTAGCGGGGGATACAATGAGCAGTTCTTC.